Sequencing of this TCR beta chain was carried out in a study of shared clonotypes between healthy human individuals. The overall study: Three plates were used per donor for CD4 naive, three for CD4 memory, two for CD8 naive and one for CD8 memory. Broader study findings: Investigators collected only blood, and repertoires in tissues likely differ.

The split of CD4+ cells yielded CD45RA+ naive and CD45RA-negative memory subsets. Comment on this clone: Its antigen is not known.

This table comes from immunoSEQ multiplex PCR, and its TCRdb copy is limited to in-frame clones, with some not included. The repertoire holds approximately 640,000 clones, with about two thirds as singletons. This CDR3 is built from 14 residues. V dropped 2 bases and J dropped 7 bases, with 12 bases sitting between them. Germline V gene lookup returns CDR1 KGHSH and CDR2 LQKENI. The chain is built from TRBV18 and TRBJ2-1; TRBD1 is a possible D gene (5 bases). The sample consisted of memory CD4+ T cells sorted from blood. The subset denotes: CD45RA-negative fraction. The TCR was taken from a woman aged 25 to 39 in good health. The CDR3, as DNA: TGTGCCAGCTCACCAAGGGGAATGATGAATGAGCAGTTCTTC. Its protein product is CASSPRGMMNEQFF.